A selection of T cell receptor beta chains follows, all from one sample in a study of beta chain features in type 1 diabetes. Profiling relied on immunoSEQ multiplex PCR, and the TCRdb table lists in-frame clones only, not all of them. The top ten hold roughly 0.43% of the sample, which has 130,000 to 150,000 clones, under 60% seen once. Sample: Tregs from blood. Receptors were obtained from a man aged 18 to 35 in good health. Both conserved end residues are part of each CDR3. A D gene is named only where the DNA matches it firmly. Part of the rows lack a size; the others show once, few, many or a class for expanded clones.

11,TRBV30,.,TRBD1,TRBJ1-2,CAWGTGYGYTF,TGTGCCTGGGGGACAGGGTATGGCTACACCTTC
13,TRBV30,.,.,TRBJ1-2,CALLQDSNYGYTF,TGTGCCTTATTACAGGACAGTAACTATGGCTACACCTTC
17,TRBV11-2,.,TRBD1,TRBJ2-7,CASSPGTGRRRPYEQYF,TGTGCCAGCAGCCCCGGGACAGGCCGCCGCCGTCCCTACGAGCAGTACTTC
14,TRBV7-9,.,.,TRBJ1-1,CASSSSRVGTEAFF,TGTGCCAGCAGCTCCTCCAGGGTGGGCACTGAAGCTTTCTTT
13,TRBV19,.,.,TRBJ1-3,CASTPPGRNTIYF,TGTGCCAGTACCCCCCCAGGGCGCAACACCATATATTTT
15,TRBV4-3,.,.,TRBJ1-2,CASSQDPGYSDGYTF,TGCGCCAGCAGCCAAGACCCAGGGTATTCGGACGGCTACACCTTC
15,TRBV18,.,.,TRBJ2-7,CASSPPAGASYEQYF,TGTGCCAGCTCACCACCCGCAGGGGCCTCCTACGAGCAGTACTTC
16,TRBV14,few,TRBD2,TRBJ2-5,CASSQVKGFGSGSQYF,TGTGCCAGCAGCCAAGTTAAAGGCTTCGGTAGCGGGTCCCAGTACTTC
12,TRBV4-3,once,.,TRBJ2-7,CASSQSGREQYF,TGCGCCAGCAGCCAATCAGGGCGCGAGCAGTACTTC
13,TRBV5-1,.,.,TRBJ1-1,CASSLDRNTEAFF,TGCGCCAGCAGCTTGGACAGGAACACTGAAGCTTTCTTT
14,TRBV28,.,.,TRBJ2-7,CASSLFRDSYEQYF,TGTGCCAGCAGTTTGTTCAGGGACTCCTACGAGCAGTACTTC
13,TRBV7-3,.,.,TRBJ2-1,CASSSGGSGEQFF,TGTGCCAGCAGCTCCGGGGGAAGCGGGGAGCAGTTCTTC
11,TRBV29-1,.,TRBD2,TRBJ2-3,CSVAEREGQYF,TGCAGCGTGGCGGAGCGGGAAGGGCAGTATTTT
16,TRBV7-2,once,TRBD2,TRBJ2-1,CASSTGLAGGFVEQFF,TGTGCCAGCAGCACTGGACTAGCGGGAGGCTTCGTTGAGCAGTTCTTC
15,TRBV23-1,few,TRBD1,TRBJ2-3,CASSPDREPTDTQYF,TGCGCCAGCAGTCCAGACAGGGAGCCCACAGATACGCAGTATTTT